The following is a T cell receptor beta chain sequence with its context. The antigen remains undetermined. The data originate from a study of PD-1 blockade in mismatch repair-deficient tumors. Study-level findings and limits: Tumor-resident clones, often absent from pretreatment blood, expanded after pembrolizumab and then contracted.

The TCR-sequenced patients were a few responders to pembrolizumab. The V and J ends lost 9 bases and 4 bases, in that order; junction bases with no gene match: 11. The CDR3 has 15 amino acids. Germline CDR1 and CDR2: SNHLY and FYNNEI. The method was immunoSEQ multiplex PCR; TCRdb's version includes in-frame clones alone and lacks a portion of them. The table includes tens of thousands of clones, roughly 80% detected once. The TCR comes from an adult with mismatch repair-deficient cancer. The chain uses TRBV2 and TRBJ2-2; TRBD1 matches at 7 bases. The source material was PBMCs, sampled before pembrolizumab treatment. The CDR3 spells CASRPGTVGTGELFF. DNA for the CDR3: TGTGCCAGTCGTCCCGGGACAGTGGGCACCGGGGAGCTGTTTTTT.